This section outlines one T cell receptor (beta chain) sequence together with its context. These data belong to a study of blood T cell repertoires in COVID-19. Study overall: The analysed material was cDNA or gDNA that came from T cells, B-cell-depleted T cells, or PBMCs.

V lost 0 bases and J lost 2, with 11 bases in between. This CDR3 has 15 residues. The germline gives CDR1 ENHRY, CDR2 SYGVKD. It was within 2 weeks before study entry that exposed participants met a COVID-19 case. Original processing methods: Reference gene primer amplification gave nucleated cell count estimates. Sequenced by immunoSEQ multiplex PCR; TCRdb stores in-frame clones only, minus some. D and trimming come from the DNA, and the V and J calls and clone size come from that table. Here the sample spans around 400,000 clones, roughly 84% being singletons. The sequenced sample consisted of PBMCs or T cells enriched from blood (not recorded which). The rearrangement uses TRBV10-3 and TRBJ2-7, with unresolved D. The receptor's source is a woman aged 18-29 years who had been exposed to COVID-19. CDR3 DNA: TGTGCCATCAGTGAGTCGGGCGACCTTGCCTACGAGCAGTACTTC. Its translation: CAISESGDLAYEQYF.